One and the same sample provided the 28 T cell receptor beta chains below, sequenced in a study of regulatory T cells in long-lasting Graves disease. Sample time point: newly diagnosed GD, antithyroid drugs for less than 3 months. Isolated PBMC RNA provided the starting material for the TCR library. TCR beta libraries were built with iRepertoire HTBI primers and Arm-PCR of CDR3 regions. TCRdb reprocessed the multiplex PCR reads via MiXCR and lists one record per CDR3 protein. The table records 450,000 to 650,000 distinct CDR3 sequences, roughly 16% of them present only once. In addition, the sample was reused for a study of T cells in Graves' hyperthyroidism and ophthalmopathy.

The sequenced sample was peripheral blood mononuclear cells (PBMCs), obtained at new diagnosis, from a patient treated with antithyroid drugs. The receptor set was obtained from a woman aged 35-65 years with Graves disease.

The J gene is TRBJ2-1, the V gene TRBV10-3; tentative D call: TRBD1 (6 bases). V lost 1 base and J lost 3, with 16 bases in between. CDR1 is ENHRY, CDR2 SYGVKD, per germline. The CDR3 consists of 17 residues. This chain's CDR3 is CAISEFYYEDSYNEQFF. The DNA for the CDR3 is TGTGCCATCAGTGAGTTCTATTACGAGGACAGCTACAATGAGCAGTTCTTC.

Many counts were recorded for this clonotype. The rearrangement uses TRBV20-1 and TRBJ1-3; D is uncertain. This CDR3 is built from 15 residues. Germline loops: CDR1 DFQATT, CDR2 SNEGSKA (reference sequence). V lost 3 bases and J lost 4, with 16 bases in between. CDR3 region: CSARSDQGGGNTIYF. The CDR3 DNA reads TGCAGTGCTAGGTCGGACCAAGGAGGAGGAAACACCATATATTTT.

The V gene is TRBV2, the J gene TRBJ1-6; weak D call: TRBD1 (6 bases). V lost 3 bases and J lost 13, with 19 bases in between. Germline CDR1 and CDR2: SNHLY and FYNNEI. The CDR3 runs 15 residues. The CDR3 region has the DNA TGTGCCAGCAGTGATCCCGCGGGGGGCGCCGTGCCCCTCCACTTT. Residues: CASSDPAGGAVPLHF. The full variable domain, rest sourced from reference TRBV2 and TRBJ1-6, is EPEVTQTPSHQVTQMGQEVILRCVPISNHLYFYWYRQILGQKVEFLVSFYNNEISEKSEIFDDQFSVERPDGSNFTLKIRSTKLEDSAMYFCASSDPAGGAVPLHFGNGTRLTVT.

Here the CDR3 DNA reads TGTGCCAGCAGCTCCTCGGTCGCAGATACGCAGTATTTT. This encodes CASSSSVADTQYF. J is TRBJ2-3 and V is TRBV5-6; no firm D call. The CDR3 is 13 amino acids. Between the trimmed V and J ends, which lost 3 bases and 4 bases, there was a span of 9 bases. The V gene's germline CDR1 is SGHDT and CDR2 YYEEEE.

V usage is TRBV6-1 and J usage is TRBJ2-7, with D maybe TRBD1 (7 bases). V lost 6 bases and J 3 bases, leaving 15 bases between the germline ends. The germline gives CDR1 MNHNS, CDR2 SASEGT. This CDR3 has 14 residues. The chain's CDR3 is CASRGSGGSYEQYF. The CDR3 DNA reads TGTGCCAGCAGAGGATCAGGGGGGAGCTACGAGCAGTACTTC.

The rearrangement uses TRBV28 and TRBJ1-5; D is perhaps TRBD1 (6 bases). Per the germline V gene, CDR1 is MDHEN and CDR2 is SYDVKM. V was clipped by 6 bases and J by 9 bases, with 15 bases between them. This CDR3 is built from 13 residues. DNA for the CDR3: TGTGCCAGCAGCTCGGGGGCCGGGGCGCCCCAGCATTTT. It codes for CASSSGAGAPQHF.

This chain joins TRBV6-5 and TRBJ2-7; D may correspond to TRBD1 or TRBD2 (6 bases each). Trimming removed 2 bases from V and 5 bases from J, with 16 bases in between. Germline lookup yields CDR1 MNHEY and CDR2 SVGAGI. CDR3 length equals 15 residues. CDR3 DNA sequence: TGTGCCAGCAGTTACCTTTGGGGGGACACCCACGAGCAGTACTTC. As protein: CASSYLWGDTHEQYF.

This clonotype came up many times. The V and J genes are TRBV12-3 or TRBV12-4 and TRBJ1-5; D ambiguous. V lost 3 bases, J lost 4 bases, and 4 bases lay in between. The length of the CDR3 is 12 residues. In DNA, the CDR3 is TGTGCCAGCAGTTTTGGGAATCAGCCCCAGCATTTT. Amino acid sequence: CASSFGNQPQHF.

This clonotype was observed many times. V and J are TRBV28 and TRBJ1-5; perhaps TRBD1 as D (5 bases). The CDR3 spans 11 residues. The V gene's germline CDR1 is MDHEN and CDR2 SYDVKM. V lost 6 bases, J lost 7 bases, and 7 bases lay in between. Here the CDR3 reads CASSPGQPQHF. CDR3 DNA: TGTGCCAGCAGCCCAGGGCAGCCCCAGCATTTT.

The gene calls are TRBV28 and TRBJ1-5; D uncertain. The CDR3 runs to 13 residues. Germline lookup yields CDR1 MDHEN and CDR2 SYDVKM. The V gene lost 4 bases and the J gene lost 7 bases, with 11 bases spanning the gap. The CDR3 nucleotides are TGTGCCAGCAGTTACGGAGGCACCCAGCCCCAGCATTTT. It codes for CASSYGGTQPQHF. The complete variable domain, with remaining parts taken from reference TRBV28 and TRBJ1-5, reads DVKVTQSSRYLVKRTGEKVFLECVQDMDHENMFWYRQDPGLGLRLIYFSYDVKMKEKGDIPEGYSVSREKKERFSLILESASTNQTSMYLCASSYGGTQPQHFGDGTRLSIL.

This clonotype was counted many times. The rearrangement links TRBV12-3 or TRBV12-4 to TRBJ1-1; a weak D match, TRBD1 (5 bases). The V end was cut by 2 bases, the J end by 3 bases, with 10 bases between. The CDR3 loop spans 14 amino acids. CDR3 loop: CASSLSGAYTEAFF. The CDR3 DNA is TGTGCCAGCAGTTTATCTGGGGCATACACTGAAGCTTTCTTT.

This chain joins TRBV6-2 or TRBV6-3 and TRBJ1-4; D remains unclear. Trimming cost V 0 bases and J 11 bases, with 10 bases left between them. The CDR3 is 13 amino acids. CDR1 and CDR2 from the germline V gene are MNHEY and SVGEGT. In DNA, the CDR3 is TGTGCCAGCAGTTACTCGACGGGGAGCAAACTGTTTTTT. Protein product: CASSYSTGSKLFF.

This clonotype was seen many times. The chain combines TRBV20-1 with TRBJ1-1; D not resolved. The CDR3 spans 13 residues. The germline gives CDR1 DFQATT, CDR2 SNEGSKA (reference sequence). V lost 3 bases, J lost 0 bases, and 8 bases lay in between. CDR3: CSASGSVNTEAFF. The CDR3 DNA reads as TGCAGTGCTAGTGGTTCCGTGAACACTGAAGCTTTCTTT.

V usage is TRBV7-9 and J usage is TRBJ2-3; tentatively, D is TRBD1 (6 bases). Germline-derived CDR1 and CDR2 are SEHNR and FQNEAQ (reference sequence). The CDR3 totals 16 residues. The V end was cut by 5 bases, the J end by 14 bases, with 29 bases between. In DNA form, the CDR3 reads TGTGCCAGCAGCACACGCCCTCAGTCAGGGGCAGGAGGCTGGTATTTT. Translation gives CASSTRPQSGAGGWYF.

CDR3 DNA: TGCAGTGCTAGCGGGAGGGGTTTGGAGACCCAGTACTTC. Translated: CSASGRGLETQYF. The V call is TRBV20-1, the J call TRBJ2-5; 8 bases match TRBD2. Looked up from germline, CDR1 is DFQATT and CDR2 is SNEGSKA (reference sequence). The CDR3 is made up of 13 amino acids. The V gene end was trimmed by 3 bases and the J gene end by 5 bases; junction bases not matched to a gene: 5.

J is TRBJ2-3 and V is TRBV10-3; no clear D. V was cut by 3 bases and J by 2 bases, with 12 bases left in between. The CDR3 loop spans 15 amino acids. Looked up from germline, CDR1 is ENHRY and CDR2 is SYGVKD. The CDR3 is CAISDGPMNTDTQYF. The CDR3 DNA reads as TGTGCCATCAGTGACGGACCGATGAACACAGATACGCAGTATTTT.

Comment on this clonotype: It may be a read error: a sequence one base away is much more abundant. V is TRBV12-3 or TRBV12-4 and J is TRBJ1-4, with D possibly matching TRBD1 (6 bases). The CDR3 runs 14 residues. Trimming removed 5 bases at V and 7 bases at J, with 14 bases between. The CDR3 is CASSGQSLGEKLFF. The CDR3 DNA is TGTGCCAGCAGTGGACAGTCCCTCGGTGAAAAACTGTTTTTT.

This clonotype was seen ten or more times. The chain uses TRBV12-3 or TRBV12-4 and TRBJ1-2, with 8 bases fitting TRBD1. The J segment lost 4 bases and the V segment lost 5 bases, leaving 6 bases of the junction unmatched. The CDR3 consists of 14 residues. DNA of the CDR3: TGTGCCAGCAGTACCGGACAGGGATTCTATGGCTACACCTTC. Translating gives CASSTGQGFYGYTF.

This clonotype was observed at least ten times. V and J are TRBV2 and TRBJ2-2; perhaps TRBD2 as D (6 bases). This CDR3 has 15 amino acids. The V end was cut by 6 bases, the J end by 0 bases, with 11 bases between. Germline V gene lookup returns CDR1 SNHLY and CDR2 FYNNEI. The CDR3 coding sequence is TGTGCCAGCAGGGAGGGGTCAGCGAACACCGGGGAGCTGTTTTTT. This translates into CASREGSANTGELFF.

This clonotype was counted many times. The rearrangement uses TRBV7-9 and TRBJ2-5; D gene ambiguous. This CDR3 spans 14 amino acids. Trimming took 1 base from V and 1 from J, leaving 7 bases between them. CDR1 is SEHNR, CDR2 FQNEAQ, per germline (reference sequence). The CDR3 DNA sequence: TGTGCCAGCAGCTTAGAGGGTTTCCAAGAGACCCAGTACTTC. This sequence encodes CASSLEGFQETQYF.

The genes are TRBV14 and TRBJ1-6, with 12 bases identical to TRBD1. The germline V gene has CDR1 SGHDN and CDR2 FVKESK. V dropped 10 bases and J dropped 10; count of bases not matched to a gene: 2. The CDR3 runs 12 residues. CDR3 in DNA: TGTGCCAAAGGGACAGGGGGCTCACCCCTCCACTTT. This encodes CAKGTGGSPLHF.

This clonotype has at least ten counts. The chain couples TRBV2 to TRBJ2-5; maybe TRBD1 (5 bases). Germline V gives CDR1 SNHLY, CDR2 FYNNEI. This CDR3 has 16 amino acids. The V and J ends lost 2 bases and 5 bases respectively, with 18 bases between them. CDR3 DNA sequence: TGTGCCAGCAGTGAACGTAGGGGCCGGAAAGGGGAGACCCAGTACTTC. Translation: CASSERRGRKGETQYF.

This chain connects TRBV11-2 to TRBJ2-7; TRBD1 aligns across 7 bases. CDR1 and CDR2 (germline): SGHAT, FQNNGV. This CDR3 region has 14 residues. Trimming at V came to 4 bases and at J to 0 bases, leaving 3 bases not matched to a gene. The CDR3 sequence is CASSSYRGSYEQYF. As DNA, the CDR3 is TGTGCCAGCAGCTCGTACAGGGGCTCCTACGAGCAGTACTTC.

In this sample, this clonotype turned up many times. The rearrangement uses TRBV20-1 and TRBJ1-6; perhaps TRBD1 as D (5 bases). The CDR3 has 14 amino acids. Germline V gene data show CDR1 as DFQATT and CDR2 as SNEGSKA (reference sequence). V was pared by 6 bases and J by 3 bases, with 12 bases between. The CDR3 DNA reads TGCAGTGCAAGCCGTGGGGGCTATAATTCACCCCTCCACTTT. It encodes CSASRGGYNSPLHF.

This rearrangement joins TRBV25-1 to TRBJ1-6; D is unresolved. Trimming left V 7 bases short and J 9 bases short, with 10 bases between. From germline, CDR1 is MGHDK and CDR2 SYGVNS. The CDR3 spans 12 residues. The CDR3, as DNA: TGTGCCAGCAAGTCCAACTTTTCACCCCTCCACTTT. This translates into CASKSNFSPLHF.

The chain employs TRBV28 and TRBJ2-7; TRBD1 is a possible D gene (5 bases). The CDR3 runs 15 residues. Germline loops: CDR1 MDHEN, CDR2 SYDVKM. The V and J ends lost 6 bases and 3 bases respectively, with 18 bases between them. The CDR3 protein is CASRDARQGSYEQYF. In nucleotides, the CDR3 is TGTGCCAGCAGGGATGCCCGCCAGGGAAGCTACGAGCAGTACTTC.

This clonotype was observed at least ten times. The DNA for the CDR3 is TGTGCCAGCAGCGTGAACAGAAACACTGAAGCTTTCTTT. Translating gives CASSVNRNTEAFF. This chain joins TRBV13 and TRBJ1-1; no reliable D call. The CDR3 covers 13 residues. The V and J ends lost 5 bases and 2 bases respectively, with 9 bases between them. Per germline, CDR1 PRHDT and CDR2 FYEKMQ (reference sequence).

Details on this clonotype: A read error may explain this, as a much larger clone is one base away. V and J are TRBV20-1 and TRBJ2-1; 11 bases are a match to TRBD2. The CDR3 is made up of 15 amino acids. Germline V lookup: CDR1 DFQATT, CDR2 SNEGSKA (reference sequence). J lost 4 bases, V lost 2 bases, and 4 bases had no gene match. CDR3 region: CSARPGLAAYNEQFF. CDR3 nucleotide sequence: TGCAGTGCTAGACCGGGACTAGCGGCATACAATGAGCAGTTCTTC.